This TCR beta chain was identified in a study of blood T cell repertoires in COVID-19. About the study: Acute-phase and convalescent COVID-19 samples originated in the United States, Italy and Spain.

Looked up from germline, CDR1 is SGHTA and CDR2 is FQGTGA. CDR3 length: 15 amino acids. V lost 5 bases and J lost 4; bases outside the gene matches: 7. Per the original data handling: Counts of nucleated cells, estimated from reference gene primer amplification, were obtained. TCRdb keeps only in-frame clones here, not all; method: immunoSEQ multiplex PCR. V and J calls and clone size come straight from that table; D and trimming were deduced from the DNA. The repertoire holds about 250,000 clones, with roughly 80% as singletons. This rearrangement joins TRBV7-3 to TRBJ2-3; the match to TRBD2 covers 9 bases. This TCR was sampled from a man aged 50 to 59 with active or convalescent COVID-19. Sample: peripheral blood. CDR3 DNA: TGTGCCAGCAGCCGGATAGCGGGGGCCCCAGATACGCAGTATTTT. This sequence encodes CASSRIAGAPDTQYF. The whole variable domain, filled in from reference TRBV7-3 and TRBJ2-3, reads GAGVSQTPSNKVTEKGKYVELRCDPISGHTALYWYRQSLGQGPEFLIYFQGTGAADDSGLPNDRFFAVRPEGSVSTLKIQRTERGDSAVYLCASSRIAGAPDTQYFGPGTRLTVL.